This entry describes one TCR beta chain. The data stem from a study of brain metastases from non-small cell lung cancer. CDR3 length: 15 amino acids. CDR1 and CDR2 from the germline V gene are ENHRY and SYGVKD. The V gene lost 3 bases and the J gene lost 3 bases, with 14 bases spanning the gap. Generated by immunoSEQ multiplex PCR, the TCRdb table keeps only in-frame clones and is missing some. The table records about 2,000 clones, under 90% of them present only once. The TCR was taken from a donor at least 40 years old with non-small cell lung cancer. Sequencing used tumor-adjacent normal tissue. This sequence joins TRBV10-3 and TRBJ1-2, with a possible D match to TRBD1 (5 bases). As DNA, the CDR3 is TGTGCCATCAGTGATGAAGGGGTCCCCTACTATGGCTACACCTTC. Translated, it gives CAISDEGVPYYGYTF.